These 17 T cell receptor beta chains were sequenced from one sample in a study of Graves' ophthalmopathy and Graves' hyperthyroidism. RNA transcripts provided the template for amplifying TCR beta CDR3 regions. The workflow started with a first-round RT-PCR run with HTBI primers and then moved on to a second-round multiplex PCR. TCRdb ran MiXCR on the multiplex PCR reads and lists one entry per CDR3 protein. Of about 740,000 distinct CDR3 sequences in the sample, approximately 40% were seen once. Specimen: peripheral blood. Every receptor here comes from an adult man with Graves' ophthalmopathy.

This clonotype was detected many times. V is TRBV2 and J is TRBJ1-2; the D gene is possibly TRBD1 (5 bases). This CDR3 is built from 15 residues. V lost 0 bases and J lost 0, with 8 bases in between. The germline gives CDR1 SNHLY, CDR2 FYNNEI. The CDR3 coding sequence is TGTGCCAGCAGTGAAGCAGGGACCTCTAACTATGGCTACACCTTC. Amino acid sequence: CASSEAGTSNYGYTF. Full variable domain (outside the CDR3, taken from reference TRBV2 and TRBJ1-2): EPEVTQTPSHQVTQMGQEVILRCVPISNHLYFYWYRQILGQKVEFLVSFYNNEISEKSEIFDDQFSVERPDGSNFTLKIRSTKLEDSAMYFCASSEAGTSNYGYTFGSGTRLTVV.

This clonotype was seen repeatedly, ten times or more. V is TRBV11-2 and J is TRBJ1-2; D not certain. Germline values: CDR1 SGHAT, CDR2 FQNNGV. V lost 1 base to trimming and J lost 4 bases, with 7 bases between them. CDR3 length: 13 residues. CDR3 coding DNA: TGTGCCAGCAGCTTAGGACGGACCTATGGCTACACCTTC. Translating it yields CASSLGRTYGYTF.

On this clonotype: This may come from a read error, since a much larger clone is one base off. J is TRBJ2-7 and V is TRBV2; maybe TRBD1 (5 bases). Germline CDR1 is SNHLY and CDR2 is FYNNEI. The CDR3 is 14 residues long. Written as DNA, the CDR3 is TGTGTCAGCAGGTCCAGGGCAGCTTCCAACGAGCAGTACTTC. Translation gives CVSRSRAASNEQYF.

Only a few counts were recorded for this clonotype. The chain recombines TRBV7-9 with TRBJ1-2; 7 nucleotides match TRBD1. J was trimmed by 2 bases and V by 5 bases; bases with no gene match: 17. CDR1 is SEHNR and CDR2 is FQNEAQ in the germline V gene (reference sequence). This CDR3 spans 18 amino acids. The CDR3 here is CASSQDQWTGGRNYGYTF. The CDR3 nucleotides read TGTGCCAGCAGCCAAGACCAATGGACAGGTGGGCGGAACTATGGCTACACCTTC.

This clonotype was counted a few times. The chain combines TRBV10-1 with TRBJ2-2; 13 nucleotides align to TRBD2. The CDR3 is made up of 17 amino acids. J was trimmed by 1 base and V by 4 bases; bases with no gene match: 3. The germline V gene has CDR1 WNHNN and CDR2 SYGVQD (reference sequence). The CDR3 sequence is CASSARTSGGNTGELFF. In nucleotides, the CDR3 is TGCGCCAGCAGTGCCAGGACTAGCGGGGGGAACACCGGGGAGCTGTTTTTT.

This clonotype was counted at least ten times. The V call is TRBV24-1, the J call TRBJ2-5; D unclear. Trimming took off 4 bases at V and 5 bases at J, with 19 bases between the two ends. Germline assignment: CDR1 KGHDR and CDR2 SFDVKD. The CDR3 is 16 amino acids. The CDR3 sequence is CATSELTPVGLETQYF. The CDR3 nucleotides are TGTGCCACCAGTGAGCTGACACCGGTAGGGTTGGAGACCCAGTACTTC.

This clonotype came up many times. This sequence joins TRBV2 and TRBJ1-5, with a weak D call TRBD1 (5 bases). The CDR3 has 13 residues. Trimming left V 2 bases short and J 9 bases short, with 11 bases between. Per germline, CDR1 SNHLY and CDR2 FYNNEI. CDR3 sequence: CASSEQGGRPQHF. The DNA for the CDR3 is TGTGCCAGCAGTGAACAGGGCGGGAGGCCCCAGCATTTT.

This clonotype was counted a few times. The J gene is TRBJ1-3, the V gene TRBV20-1, with 9 bases aligning to TRBD1. Germline values: CDR1 DFQATT, CDR2 SNEGSKA (reference sequence). CDR3 length: 15 residues. Trimming at V came to 3 bases and at J to 4 bases, leaving 7 bases not matched to a gene. CDR3: CSARMGQGIGNTIYF. The DNA of the CDR3 is TGCAGTGCTAGGATGGGACAGGGAATCGGAAACACCATATATTTT.

The gene calls are TRBV7-9 and TRBJ1-4; no reliable D call. Between the trimmed V and J ends, which lost 6 bases and 8 bases, there was a span of 22 bases. The V gene's germline CDR1 is SEHNR and CDR2 FQNEAQ (reference sequence). The CDR3 is made up of 16 amino acids. CDR3 residues: CASSFYSGAVDEKLFF. As DNA, the CDR3 is TGTGCCAGCAGTTTCTACTCCGGAGCCGTTGACGAAAAACTGTTTTTT.

This clonotype was detected ten times or more. V gene TRBV10-3 combines with J gene TRBJ2-7; the D gene could be TRBD1 or TRBD2 (5 bases each). Germline assignment: CDR1 ENHRY and CDR2 SYGVKD. The CDR3 consists of 11 residues. V dropped 2 bases and J dropped 9 bases, with 8 bases sitting between them. The CDR3 DNA reads as TGTGCCATCAGTGAGGGGACGTTGCAGTACTTC. Translated: CAISEGTLQYF.

This chain uses TRBV4-2 with TRBJ1-4; the match to TRBD1 covers 10 bases. Germline CDR1 and CDR2: LGHNA and YNFKEQ. The CDR3 is 16 amino acids. J was trimmed by 7 bases and V by 1 base; bases with no gene match: 6. The CDR3 protein is CASSQGQGASGEKLFF. The CDR3 DNA reads TGTGCCAGCAGCCAAGGACAGGGGGCCTCCGGTGAAAAACTGTTTTTT.

The sample holds a few counts of this clonotype. In DNA form, the CDR3 reads TGTGCCAGCAGTTATCGTGCGGCCTTCTTTAATCAGCCCCAGCATTTT. Encoded protein: CASSYRAAFFNQPQHF. The V call is TRBV12-3 or TRBV12-4, the J call TRBJ1-5; D is uncertain. V dropped 4 bases and J dropped 4 bases, with 17 bases sitting between them. CDR3 length: 16 residues.

A few counts support this clonotype. This chain joins TRBV7-2 and TRBJ1-3; D is possibly TRBD1 (5 bases). V dropped 5 bases and J dropped 0 bases, with 17 bases sitting between them. The germline CDR1 and CDR2 sequences are SGHTA and FQGNSA. This CDR3 is built from 17 residues. The CDR3 DNA sequence: TGTGCCAGCAGCCCCCCGGGGGGAACCGACTCTGGAAACACCATATATTTT. Protein sequence: CASSPPGGTDSGNTIYF.

The J gene is TRBJ1-5, the V gene TRBV7-9; D remains ambiguous. V was cut by 1 base and J by 12 bases, with 13 bases left in between. Looked up from germline, CDR1 is SEHNR and CDR2 is FQNEAQ (reference sequence). The CDR3 is 13 amino acids. The CDR3 DNA reads TGTGCCAGCAGCTTAGGTTCCTCAGGCGGCCAGCATTTT. It is translated as CASSLGSSGGQHF.

The chain has TRBV2 and TRBJ1-1; TRBD1 might be the D (6 bases). The V gene's germline CDR1 is SNHLY and CDR2 FYNNEI. Trimming left V 6 bases short and J 7 bases short, with 21 bases between. The CDR3 is 15 amino acids. The CDR3 region is CASSPSPGGAGEAFF. Here the CDR3 DNA reads TGTGCCAGCAGCCCTAGCCCCGGGGGCGCGGGTGAAGCTTTCTTT.

This chain uses TRBV25-1 with TRBJ2-2, with a weak D call TRBD2 (6 bases). Germline lookup yields CDR1 MGHDK and CDR2 SYGVNS. V was shortened by 6 bases and J by 6 bases, with 14 bases between the two germline ends. The CDR3 extends over 14 amino acids. The CDR3 coding sequence is TGTGCCAGCAGCCGCCACCCGGGGGCCGGGGAGCTGTTTTTT. This codes for CASSRHPGAGELFF. Full variable domain (rest looked up from reference TRBV25-1 and TRBJ2-2): EADIYQTPRYLVIGTGKKITLECSQTMGHDKMYWYQQDPGMELHLIHYSYGVNSTEKGDLSSESTVSRIRTEHFPLTLESARPSHTSQYLCASSRHPGAGELFFGEGSRLTVL.

This clonotype showed up many times. This sequence joins TRBV25-1 and TRBJ2-7, with 10 bases aligning to TRBD2. CDR1 is MGHDK and CDR2 is SYGVNS in the germline V gene. V shed 5 bases, J shed 6 bases, and the junction held 10 bases outside the gene matches. CDR3 length: 15 amino acids. The CDR3 sequence is CASSPPSGSLAEQYF. The CDR3 DNA sequence: TGTGCCAGCAGTCCACCTAGCGGGAGTCTGGCCGAGCAGTACTTC.